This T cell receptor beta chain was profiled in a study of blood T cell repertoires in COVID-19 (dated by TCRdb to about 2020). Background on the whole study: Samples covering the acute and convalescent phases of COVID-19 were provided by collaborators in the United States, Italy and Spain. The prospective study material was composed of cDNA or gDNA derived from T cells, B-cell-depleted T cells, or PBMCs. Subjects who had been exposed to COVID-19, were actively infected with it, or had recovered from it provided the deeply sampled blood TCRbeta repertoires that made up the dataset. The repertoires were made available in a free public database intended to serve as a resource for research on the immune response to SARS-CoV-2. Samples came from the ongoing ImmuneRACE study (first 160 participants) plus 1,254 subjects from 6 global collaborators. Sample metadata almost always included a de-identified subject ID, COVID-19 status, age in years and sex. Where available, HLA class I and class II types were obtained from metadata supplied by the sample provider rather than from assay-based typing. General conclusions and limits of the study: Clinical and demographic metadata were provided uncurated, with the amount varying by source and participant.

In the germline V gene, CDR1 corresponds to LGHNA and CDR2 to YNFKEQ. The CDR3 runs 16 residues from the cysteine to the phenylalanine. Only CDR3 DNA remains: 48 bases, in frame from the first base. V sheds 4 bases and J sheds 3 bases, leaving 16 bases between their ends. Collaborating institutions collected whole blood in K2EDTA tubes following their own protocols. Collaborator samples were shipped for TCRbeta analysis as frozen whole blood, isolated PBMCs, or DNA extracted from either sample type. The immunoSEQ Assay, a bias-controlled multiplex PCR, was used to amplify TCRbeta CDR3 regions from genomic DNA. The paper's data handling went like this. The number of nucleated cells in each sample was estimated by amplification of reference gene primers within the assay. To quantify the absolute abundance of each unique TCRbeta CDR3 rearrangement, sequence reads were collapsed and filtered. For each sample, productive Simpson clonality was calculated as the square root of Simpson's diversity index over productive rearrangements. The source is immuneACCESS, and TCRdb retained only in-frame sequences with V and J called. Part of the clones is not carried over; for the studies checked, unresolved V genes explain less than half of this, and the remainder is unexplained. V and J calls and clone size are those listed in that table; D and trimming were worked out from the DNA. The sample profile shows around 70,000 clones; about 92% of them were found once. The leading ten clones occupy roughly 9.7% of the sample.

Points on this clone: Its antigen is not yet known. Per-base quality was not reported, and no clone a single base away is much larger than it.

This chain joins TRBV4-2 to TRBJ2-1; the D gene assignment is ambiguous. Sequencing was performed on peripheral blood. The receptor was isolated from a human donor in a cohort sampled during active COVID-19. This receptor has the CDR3 CASSLLGVQRYNEQFF. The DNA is TGTGCCAGCAGCCTTTTGGGCGTTCAACGCTACAATGAGCAGTTCTTC.